This TCR beta chain is drawn from a study of vaccination effects on CD4 cells after COVID-19. After expansion with viral peptide pools in the ViraFEST assay, antigen-specific CD4+ T cells were sequenced. Having been cultured for 10 days, the cells underwent CD4+ T cell isolation. Nobody among the vaccine recipients had prior SARS-CoV-2 infection (nucleocapsid antibodies were negative). They grew two million PBMC in each well, adding 7.5 to 10 IU/ml IL-2 and 10 ug/ml peptides. Libraries were prepared by immunoSEQ multiplex PCR; TCRdb keeps only in-frame clonotypes and omits some of them. The data contain approximately 50,000 clones, roughly 73% of them singletons. Concerning this clone: Its antigen is currently unknown.

The CDR3 spans 14 residues. Trimming took off 2 bases at V and 7 bases at J, with 12 bases between the two ends. Germline loops: CDR1 SGHNT, CDR2 YYREEE (reference sequence). Overall study results and limits: Clones induced by infection and by vaccine showed marked clonal contraction late after vaccination.

The specimen was CD4+ T cells from PBMCs cultured with HCoV-OC43 spike peptides, collected before COVID-19 vaccination. The subset was: HCoV-OC43 spike overlapping peptide pool stimulation. The origin of this receptor is a human donor who received a COVID-19 vaccine. This chain links TRBV5-4 with TRBJ2-2, with D possibly being TRBD1 (5 bases). CDR3 in DNA: TGTGCCAGCAGCTTTGAAGGGGTGAGCGGGGAGCTGTTTTTT. It translates to CASSFEGVSGELFF.